One sample yielded the 21 T cell receptor beta chains listed below, sequenced in a study of cytomegalovirus exposure and HLA in healthy donors. This PCR relied on a set of 60 Vbeta primers and 13 Jbeta primers. Clones were read by immunoSEQ multiplex PCR, and TCRdb kept only the in-frame ones, dropping some. Here the sample spans 100,000 or so clones, 75% to 85% being singletons. Input material: PBMCs. Receptors originate from a man younger than 30 in good health and CMV-seronegative.

CDR3 in amino acids: CASSPPWAQGAGDTQYF. The CDR3 coding sequence is TGTGCCAGTAGCCCGCCCTGGGCACAGGGGGCTGGAGATACGCAGTATTTT. This chain uses TRBV19 with TRBJ2-3; 9 bases align to TRBD1. The CDR3 length is 17 residues. The germline CDR1 and CDR2 sequences are LNHDA and SQIVND (reference sequence). Trimming took 6 bases from V and 5 from J; bases not matched to a gene: 15.

The V call is TRBV5-1, the J call TRBJ2-3; D is ambiguous. From germline, CDR1 is SGHRS and CDR2 YFSETQ. The CDR3 runs to 12 residues. V lost 5 bases, J lost 3 bases, and 7 bases lay in between. In nucleotides, the CDR3 is TGCGCCAGCAGTTCAGGAACAGATACGCAGTATTTT. Protein product: CASSSGTDTQYF.

The chain couples TRBV6-5 to TRBJ1-2; tentatively, D is TRBD1 (5 bases). In germline, CDR1 is MNHEY, CDR2 SVGAGI. This CDR3 has 13 amino acids. V dropped 2 bases and J dropped 6 bases, with 10 bases sitting between them. CDR3 region: CASSYGGRNGYTF. CDR3 coding DNA: TGTGCCAGCAGTTACGGGGGGAGAAATGGCTACACCTTC.

The chain recombines TRBV6-6 with TRBJ1-3; unclear D gene. The ends were cut back, 10 bases at V and 0 bases at J, with 13 bases in the middle. The germline V gene encodes CDR1 MNHNY and CDR2 SVGAGI (reference sequence). The CDR3 is 14 residues long. Here the CDR3 reads CATTLEGSGNTIYF. In DNA form, the CDR3 reads TGTGCCACCACCCTAGAGGGCTCTGGAAACACCATATATTTT.

V gene TRBV7-6 combines with J gene TRBJ2-5, with 13 bases matching TRBD2. CDR1 SGHVS and CDR2 FNYEAQ come from the germline V gene. V lost 6 bases to trimming and J lost 5 bases; unmatched junction nucleotides: 6. The CDR3 is 15 amino acids. CDR3 DNA: TGTGCCAGCAGTCGCCGGACTAGCGGGGGCGAGACCCAGTACTTC. Translation gives CASSRRTSGGETQYF.

CDR3 protein: CAISTDSYEQYF. In DNA form, the CDR3 reads TGTGCCATTTCGACTGATTCCTACGAGCAGTACTTC. This chain uses TRBV10-3 with TRBJ2-7, with D unresolved. CDR1 is ENHRY, CDR2 SYGVKD, per germline. The germline V and J ends were trimmed by 9 bases and 1 base, with 10 bases remaining between them. The CDR3 sequence is 12 residues long.

About this clone itself: At one end, the junction sequence differs from germline, possibly due to a read error. The gene calls are TRBV27 and TRBJ2-1; 13 bases align to TRBD2. This CDR3 region has 17 residues. Per the germline V gene, CDR1 is MNHEY and CDR2 is SMNVEV (reference sequence). The CDR3 reads CASSSRLAGGPYDEQFF. As DNA, the CDR3 is TGTGCCAGCAGTTCCCGACTAGCGGGGGGCCCCTACGATGAGCAGTTCTTC.

This clone has more than one count but fewer than ten. The chain carries TRBV29-1 and TRBJ1-4; 8 bases are shared with TRBD1. Germline V gene data show CDR1 as SQVTM and CDR2 as ANQGSEA. The J segment lost 7 bases and the V segment lost 8 bases, leaving 15 bases of the junction unmatched. There are 15 residues in the CDR3. CDR3 loop: CSLSFLTGDPEKLFF. The CDR3 DNA sequence: TGCAGCCTATCCTTTTTGACAGGGGATCCTGAAAAACTGTTTTTT.

The chain combines TRBV4-2 with TRBJ2-4, with 8 bases aligning to TRBD1. The germline CDR1 and CDR2 sequences are LGHNA and YNFKEQ. The CDR3 totals 14 residues. Trimming took 2 bases from V and 7 from J; bases not matched to a gene: 4. The DNA of the CDR3 is TGTGCCAGCAGCCAATCAGGGGGCGCGAACATTCAGTACTTC. Protein product: CASSQSGGANIQYF.

This clone occurred a few times. The CDR3 DNA sequence: TGTGCCAGCAGCCCCGGTTATGGGGCTGATCAGCCCCAGCATTTT. It encodes CASSPGYGADQPQHF. This rearrangement joins TRBV7-8 to TRBJ1-5; D is possibly TRBD1 (5 bases). Trimming shortened V by 5 bases and J by 5 bases, and 16 bases separated the two germline ends. Per the germline V gene, CDR1 is SGHVS and CDR2 is FQNEAQ. The CDR3 length is 15 residues.

The V gene is TRBV29-1, the J gene TRBJ2-7; weak D call: TRBD2 (5 bases). The V end lost 7 bases, the J end lost 0 bases, and 13 bases lay between the germline ends. Germline V gives CDR1 SQVTM, CDR2 ANQGSEA. The CDR3 is made up of 13 amino acids. CDR3 in DNA: TGCAGCGCTGGAGGCGATGCCTCCTACGAGCAGTACTTC. Its translation is CSAGGDASYEQYF.

The chain recombines TRBV4-2 with TRBJ2-2; TRBD2 matches 10 bases. The CDR3 contains 17 residues. Germline CDR1 and CDR2: LGHNA and YNFKEQ. V gave up 0 bases and J gave up 4 bases; unmatched junction bases: 5. In DNA, the CDR3 is TGTGCCAGCAGCCAAGAGCCTAGCGGGGGAGTCACCGGGGAGCTGTTTTTT. It encodes CASSQEPSGGVTGELFF.

The chain is built from TRBV5-4 and TRBJ1-6, with TRBD1 matching 7 bases. From germline, CDR1 is SGHNT and CDR2 YYREEE (reference sequence). The CDR3 sequence is 13 residues long. V was clipped by 3 bases and J by 10 bases; unmatched bases: 4. CDR3 residues: CASSSNRGSPLHF. As DNA, the CDR3 is TGTGCCAGCAGCTCAAACAGGGGCTCACCCCTCCACTTT.

This clone occurred a few times. The chain links TRBV6-5 to TRBJ1-1; 7 positions match TRBD1. Per germline, CDR1 MNHEY and CDR2 SVGAGI. This CDR3 region has 15 residues. Trimming removed 0 bases from V and 2 bases from J; junction bases left unmatched: 3. CDR3 sequence (DNA): TGTGCCAGCAGTTACTCAAGGGACAGAAACACTGAAGCTTTCTTT. This sequence encodes CASSYSRDRNTEAFF.

The J gene is TRBJ2-2, the V gene TRBV5-1, with D possibly being TRBD1 (8 bases). From germline, CDR1 is SGHRS and CDR2 YFSETQ. The CDR3 is made up of 16 amino acids. V was cut by 4 bases and J by 3 bases, with 16 bases left in between. The CDR3 sequence: CASSPSTGGDTGELFF. In DNA, the CDR3 is TGCGCCAGCAGCCCCAGTACAGGGGGGGACACCGGGGAGCTGTTTTTT.

Regarding this clone: At one end the junction does not follow the germline gene, possibly because of a read error. This chain joins TRBV7-9 and TRBJ2-7, with a weak D call TRBD1 (6 bases). This CDR3 is 12 amino acids long. The germline V gene encodes CDR1 SEHNR and CDR2 FQNEAQ (reference sequence). The CDR3 sequence is CSSSIQGYEQYF. The CDR3 coding sequence is TGTTCCAGCAGCATACAGGGATACGAGCAGTACTTC.

This chain joins TRBV4-1 and TRBJ2-1; TRBD2 aligns across 12 bases. CDR3 length: 19 residues. Per the germline V gene, CDR1 is MGHRA and CDR2 is YSYEKL. The junction had 11 bases not matched to a gene; V was cut back by 4 bases and J by 1 base. CDR3 region: CASSPRRSSGGVSYNEQFF. The CDR3 DNA reads as TGCGCCAGCAGCCCTAGAAGGTCTAGCGGGGGGGTATCCTACAATGAGCAGTTCTTC.

CDR3 in amino acids: CASSGGVYYGYTF. In DNA form, the CDR3 reads TGTGCCAGCAGTGGCGGGGTGTACTATGGCTACACCTTC. The V and J genes are TRBV6-5 and TRBJ1-2; D gene ambiguous. The CDR3 extends over 13 amino acids. The ends were cut back, 5 bases at V and 3 bases at J, with 10 bases in the middle. The germline V gene encodes CDR1 MNHEY and CDR2 SVGAGI.

The table lists this clone with a count of one. This rearrangement joins TRBV5-4 to TRBJ1-5; 8 bases line up with TRBD1. Germline V lookup: CDR1 SGHNT, CDR2 YYREEE (reference sequence). With 1 base clipped from V and 6 bases from J, the junction kept 12 bases outside the gene matches. The CDR3 is 17 residues long. CDR3 sequence reads: CASSLTSGGEYGQPQHF. The CDR3 DNA reads as TGTGCCAGCAGCTTGACCTCAGGGGGCGAGTACGGTCAGCCCCAGCATTTT.

V gene TRBV5-1 combines with J gene TRBJ1-3, with 7 bases fitting TRBD1. Germline lookup yields CDR1 SGHRS and CDR2 YFSETQ. Trimming took 0 bases from V and 8 from J; bases not matched to a gene: 2. There are 13 residues in the CDR3. In DNA, the CDR3 is TGCGCCAGCAGCTTGGGACAGGGAGACACCATATATTTT. Its translation is CASSLGQGDTIYF.

The chain carries TRBV28 and TRBJ2-3; 11 bases agree with TRBD2. The CDR3 is 16 amino acids. V shed 3 bases and J 4 bases; nucleotides not matched to a gene: 6. From germline, CDR1 is MDHEN and CDR2 SYDVKM. In DNA, the CDR3 is TGTGCCAGCAGTTTGTTTAGCGGGGGGGCCCCAGATACGCAGTATTTT. Translating gives CASSLFSGGAPDTQYF.